This T cell receptor beta chain comes out of a study of cytomegalovirus exposure and HLA in healthy donors. CDR3 size: 13 residues. Germline values: CDR1 SQVTM, CDR2 ANQGSEA. V shed 7 bases and J 3 bases; nucleotides not matched to a gene: 5. PCR primers comprised 60 Vbeta and 13 Jbeta primers. The repertoire was sequenced with immunoSEQ multiplex PCR; TCRdb's copy has only in-frame clones and lacks some. The sample carries 200,000 to 250,000 clones, about 80% recorded once. Only a few counts were recorded for this clone. Sample: PBMCs. This chain links TRBV29-1 with TRBJ1-1; 10 bases line up with TRBD1. This TCR came from a woman between 40 and 50 years old in good health and CMV-seronegative. The CDR3 DNA sequence: TGCAGCGGATGGGACAGGGGTTACACTGAAGCTTTCTTT. This translates into CSGWDRGYTEAFF.